This entry concerns a single T cell receptor (beta chain). The data stem from a study of T cell changes during pregnancy in multiple sclerosis. The germline V and J ends were trimmed by 5 bases and 3 bases, with 10 bases remaining between them. The length of the CDR3 is 13 residues. Germline CDR1 and CDR2: ENHRY and SYGVKD. TCRdb's copy holds only in-frame clones and misses some; the assay was immunoSEQ multiplex PCR. The sample gives approximately 33,000 clones, about 90% of which show up once; approximately 0.69% is in the top ten. This chain links TRBV10-3 with TRBJ1-1; D is uncertain. This sequence originates from a female donor in good health, enrolled as a control in a pregnancy study. The sequencing used CD4+ T cells from peripheral blood mononuclear cells, collected in the first trimester of pregnancy. The CDR3 region has the DNA TGTGCCATCAGTCGGGTGGCGGACACTGAAGCTTTCTTT. Amino acid sequence: CAISRVADTEAFF.